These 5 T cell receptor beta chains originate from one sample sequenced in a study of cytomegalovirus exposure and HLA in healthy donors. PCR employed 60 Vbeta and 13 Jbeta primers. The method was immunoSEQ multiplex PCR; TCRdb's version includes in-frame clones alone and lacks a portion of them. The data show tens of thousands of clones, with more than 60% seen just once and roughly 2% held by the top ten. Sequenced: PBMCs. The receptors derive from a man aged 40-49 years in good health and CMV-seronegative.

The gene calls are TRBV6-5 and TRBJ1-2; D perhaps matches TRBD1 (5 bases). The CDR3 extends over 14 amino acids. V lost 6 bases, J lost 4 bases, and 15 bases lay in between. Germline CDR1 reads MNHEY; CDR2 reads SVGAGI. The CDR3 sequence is CASRWGGLIYGYTF. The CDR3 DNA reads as TGTGCCAGCAGGTGGGGCGGCCTAATCTATGGCTACACCTTC.

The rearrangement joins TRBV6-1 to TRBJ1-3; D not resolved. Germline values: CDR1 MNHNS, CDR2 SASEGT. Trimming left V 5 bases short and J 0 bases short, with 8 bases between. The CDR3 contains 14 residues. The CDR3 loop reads CASSPLSSGNTIYF. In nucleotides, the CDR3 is TGTGCCAGCAGTCCGCTGAGCTCTGGAAACACCATATATTTT.

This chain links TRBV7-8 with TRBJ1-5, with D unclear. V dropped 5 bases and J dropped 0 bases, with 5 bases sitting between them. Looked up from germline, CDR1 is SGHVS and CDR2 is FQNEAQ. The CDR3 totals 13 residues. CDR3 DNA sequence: TGTGCCAGCAGCCCTTATAGCAATCAGCCCCAGCATTTT. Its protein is CASSPYSNQPQHF.

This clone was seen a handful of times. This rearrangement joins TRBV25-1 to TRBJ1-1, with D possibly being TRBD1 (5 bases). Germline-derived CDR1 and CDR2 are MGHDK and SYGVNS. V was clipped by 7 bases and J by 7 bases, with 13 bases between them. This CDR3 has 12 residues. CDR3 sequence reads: CASKAGLVEAFF. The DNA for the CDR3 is TGTGCCAGCAAGGCAGGGTTGGTTGAAGCTTTCTTT.

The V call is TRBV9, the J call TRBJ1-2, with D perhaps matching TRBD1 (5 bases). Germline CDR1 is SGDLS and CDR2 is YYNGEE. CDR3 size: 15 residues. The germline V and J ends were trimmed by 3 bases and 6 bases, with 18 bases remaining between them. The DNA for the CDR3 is TGTGCCAGCAGCGCCGACCTTGGGGGGGGTGATGGCTACACCTTC. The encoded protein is CASSADLGGGDGYTF. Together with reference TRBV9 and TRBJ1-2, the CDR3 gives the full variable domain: DSGVTQTPKHLITATGQRVTLRCSPRSGDLSVYWYQQSLDQGLQFLIQYYNGEERAKGNILERFSAQQFPDLHSELNLSSLELGDSALYFCASSADLGGGDGYTFGSGTRLTVV.